The 27 T cell receptor beta chains in this list originate from one sample, sequenced in a study of post-analysis software for immune sequencing data. General observations from the study: About five TRBV segments appeared more often in patients than in controls, and TRBV5-6, TRBV5-1 and TRBV20-1 were among these.

Their antigens are not known. Prepared libraries of TCR beta cDNA carried unique molecular identifiers. Each CDR3 protein gets one entry after TCRdb re-called the PCR reads with MiXCR. The sample yields more than 500,000 distinct CDR3 sequences, roughly 34% seen once. Specimen: blood. The receptors were sampled from a girl aged 2-17 years with multiple sclerosis.

The rearrangement uses TRBV2 and TRBJ2-4; D is unresolved. CDR3 size: 13 residues. Trimming removed 2 bases from V and 5 bases from J, with 7 bases in between. Germline V gene data show CDR1 as SNHLY and CDR2 as FYNNEI. CDR3 loop: CASSEFGQNIQYF. CDR3 DNA: TGTGCCAGCAGTGAATTCGGCCAAAACATTCAGTACTTC.

This clonotype was counted between two and nine times. The chain uses TRBV2 and TRBJ2-5; 7 bases fit TRBD1. Germline-derived CDR1 and CDR2 are SNHLY and FYNNEI. Trimming took 6 bases from V and 5 from J; bases not matched to a gene: 6. The CDR3 has 13 amino acids. This CDR3 reads CASRNRGEETQYF. The CDR3 bases are TGTGCCAGCAGAAACAGGGGAGAGGAGACCCAGTACTTC.

This clonotype turned up a few times. The chain combines TRBV5-1 with TRBJ2-5; D is ambiguous. The V gene lost 0 bases and the J gene lost 11 bases, with 11 bases spanning the gap. Germline assignment: CDR1 SGHRS and CDR2 YFSETQ. The CDR3 sequence is 12 residues long. CDR3 coding DNA: TGCGCCAGCAGCTTGGCCGAGCTCCCGCAGTACTTC. It yields the protein CASSLAELPQYF.

The chain combines TRBV29-1 with TRBJ1-2; D call uncertain. V gave up 7 bases and J gave up 5 bases, with 14 bases separating them. The germline gives CDR1 SQVTM, CDR2 ANQGSEA. The CDR3 sequence is 12 residues long. As DNA, the CDR3 is TGCAGCGGGACGGATAGTGGATATGGCTACACCTTC. The encoded protein is CSGTDSGYGYTF.

This clonotype was observed once. The rearrangement joins TRBV5-1 to TRBJ2-5; 9 bases align to TRBD1. TRBJ2-7 matches the DNA end more closely, so the J call is doubtful. Looked up from germline, CDR1 is SGHRS and CDR2 is YFSETQ. CDR3 length equals 16 residues. CDR3 bases: TGCGCCAGCAGCTCATACGACGGGACAGGGTTCTACGAGCAGTACTTC. Its protein product is CASSSYDGTGFYEQYF.

CDR3 coding DNA: TGTGCCAGCAGTTTTGAGGCCCTCGACAATGAGCAGTTCTTC. The encoded protein is CASSFEALDNEQFF. V and J are TRBV12-3 or TRBV12-4 and TRBJ2-1; D gene unclear. Trimming pared 3 bases from V and 5 bases from J, leaving 11 bases between. CDR3 length: 14 residues.

The chain carries TRBV20-1 and TRBJ2-1; D tentatively fits TRBD1 or TRBD2 (5 bases each). V lost 2 bases and J 3 bases, leaving 14 bases between the germline ends. Germline V gene lookup returns CDR1 DFQATT and CDR2 SNEGSKA (reference sequence). The CDR3 covers 15 residues. Written as DNA, the CDR3 is TGCAGTGCTAGAACCGGGACGGGATTCTACAATGAGCAGTTCTTC. Amino acid sequence: CSARTGTGFYNEQFF.

CDR3: CASSPGTGGAETQYF. DNA of the CDR3: TGCGCCAGCAGCCCGGGGACAGGGGGCGCAGAGACCCAGTACTTC. The chain carries TRBV5-1 and TRBJ2-5; 12 bases line up with TRBD1. This CDR3 region has 15 residues. V shed 4 bases and J 4 bases; nucleotides not matched to a gene: 5. Germline loops: CDR1 SGHRS, CDR2 YFSETQ.

This chain connects TRBV20-1 to TRBJ2-3, with D possibly TRBD2 on 6 matching bases. The germline V gene encodes CDR1 DFQATT and CDR2 SNEGSKA (reference sequence). V was pared by 6 bases and J by 1 base, with 17 bases between. The CDR3 runs to 15 residues. In nucleotides, the CDR3 is TGCAGTGCCCCAGGAGGAGGGTGGGGCACAGATACGCAGTATTTT. This encodes CSAPGGGWGTDTQYF.

This clonotype was observed a handful of times. At one of its ends the junction is not consistent with the germline gene, which may arise from a read error. The chain couples TRBV9 to TRBJ2-7; 9 bases agree with TRBD1. There are 15 residues in the CDR3. Germline CDR1 and CDR2: SGDLS and YYNGEE. The DNA for the CDR3 is TGTACCAGCAGCGTAGAGGACAGGGGAACCTACGAGCAGTACTTC. Translated: CTSSVEDRGTYEQYF.

V gene TRBV7-9 combines with J gene TRBJ2-1, with D unresolved. V was pared by 5 bases and J by 6 bases, with 14 bases between. This CDR3 has 14 amino acids. The V gene's germline CDR1 is SEHNR and CDR2 FQNEAQ (reference sequence). DNA of the CDR3: TGTGCCAGCAGCATTACCCAGGTGGGCAATGAGCAGTTCTTC. It specifies CASSITQVGNEQFF.

The chain recombines TRBV11-2 with TRBJ2-1; TRBD2 matches at 9 bases. Germline CDR1 and CDR2: SGHAT and FQNNGV. This CDR3 contains 16 residues. V lost 7 bases to trimming and J lost 7 bases; unmatched junction nucleotides: 14. The CDR3 region has the DNA TGTGCCAGCACAACCTTTCAGCGGGGGGTGGATAATGAGCAGTTCTTC. Its translation: CASTTFQRGVDNEQFF.

The chain joins TRBV29-1 to TRBJ1-1; D may be TRBD1 (6 bases). V was trimmed by 5 bases and J by 6 bases, leaving 19 bases between them. The CDR3 is 14 residues long. Germline CDR1 and CDR2: SQVTM and ANQGSEA. The CDR3 nucleotides read TGCAGCGTTTTGGGAGGGGGGATCAACGCTGAAGCTTTCTTT. This translates into CSVLGGGINAEAFF.

This clonotype occurred a few times. V and J are TRBV3-1 and TRBJ2-5, with D hard to call. V shed 1 base and J shed 12 bases, with 18 bases lying between them. CDR1 and CDR2 (germline): LGHDT, YNNKEL (reference sequence). CDR3 length: 14 amino acids. The CDR3, as DNA: TGTGCCAGCAGCCAAGGGTACAAGGGTCCGAAGGAGTACTTC. Amino acids: CASSQGYKGPKEYF.

The chain links TRBV12-3 or TRBV12-4 to TRBJ2-7; 13 nucleotides line up with TRBD2. The CDR3 extends over 15 amino acids. The V segment lost 4 bases and the J segment 3 bases; nucleotides outside the gene matches: 3. This CDR3 reads CASSSTSGGYYEQYF. The CDR3 nucleotides are TGTGCCAGCAGTTCGACTAGCGGGGGGTACTACGAGCAGTACTTC.

This clonotype has a handful of counts. V gene TRBV18 combines with J gene TRBJ1-5; possibly TRBD1 for D (5 bases). V lost 5 bases to trimming and J lost 3 bases, with 8 bases between them. Germline assignment: CDR1 KGHSH and CDR2 LQKENI. The CDR3 sequence is 13 residues long. The CDR3 DNA is TGTGCCAGCTCAGTGGGGACCAATCAGCCCCAGCATTTT. It is translated as CASSVGTNQPQHF. The entire variable domain, with the rest obtained from reference TRBV18 and TRBJ1-5, is as follows: NAGVMQNPRHLVRRRGQEARLRCSPMKGHSHVYWYRQLPEEGLKFMVYLQKENIIDESGMPKERFSAEFPKEGPSILRIQQVVRGDSAAYFCASSVGTNQPQHFGDGTRLSIL.

The chain joins TRBV28 to TRBJ2-1, with 9 bases fitting TRBD2. Looked up from germline, CDR1 is MDHEN and CDR2 is SYDVKM. The length of the CDR3 is 16 residues. V dropped 2 bases and J dropped 7; count of bases not matched to a gene: 9. Here the CDR3 reads CASSLLPAGGRNEQFF. DNA of the CDR3: TGTGCCAGCAGTTTACTTCCGGCGGGGGGGAGAAATGAGCAGTTCTTC.

The chain recombines TRBV12-3 or TRBV12-4 with TRBJ1-3; D uncertain. V lost 5 bases to trimming and J lost 0 bases, with 8 bases between them. The CDR3 sequence is 14 residues long. This chain's CDR3 is CASSPGDSGNTIYF. In DNA form, the CDR3 reads TGTGCCAGCAGTCCCGGGGACTCTGGAAACACCATATATTTT.

Points on this clonotype: One end of the junction fails to match germline, which may point to a read error. The V gene is TRBV18, the J gene TRBJ1-2; D is unclear. CDR1 KGHSH and CDR2 LQKENI come from the germline V gene. CDR3 size: 13 residues. The CDR3 loop is CAGSPPALMGYTF. The CDR3 DNA follows: TGTGCCGGCTCACCACCGGCGCTGATGGGCTACACCTTC. Based on the CDR3 plus reference TRBV18 and TRBJ1-2, the full variable domain is NAGVMQNPRHLVRRRGQEARLRCSPMKGHSHVYWYRQLPEEGLKFMVYLQKENIIDESGMPKERFSAEFPKEGPSILRIQQVVRGDSAAYFCAGSPPALMGYTFGSGTRLTVV.

The table lists this clonotype with a few counts. V usage is TRBV7-9 and J usage is TRBJ2-3; 9 bases align to TRBD2. Trimming removed 5 bases from V and 4 bases from J; junction bases left unmatched: 4. The CDR3 length is 14 residues. Germline CDR1 SEHNR, CDR2 FQNEAQ (reference sequence). This CDR3 is CASSRAGGADTQYF. CDR3 coding DNA: TGTGCCAGCAGCCGAGCGGGGGGCGCAGATACGCAGTATTTT. The full variable domain, in which reference TRBV7-9 and TRBJ2-3 provide the parts outside the CDR3, is DTGVSQNPRHKITKRGQNVTFRCDPISEHNRLYWYRQTLGQGPEFLTYFQNEAQLEKSRLLSDRFSAERPKGSFSTLEIQRTEQGDSAMYLCASSRAGGADTQYFGPGTRLTVL.

V gene TRBV6-1 combines with J gene TRBJ2-5, with D maybe TRBD1 (6 bases). Germline CDR1 reads MNHNS; CDR2 reads SASEGT. CDR3 size: 17 residues. V was clipped by 5 bases and J by 5 bases, with 24 bases between them. The DNA for the CDR3 is TGTGCCAGCAGTAAGATACCCGTGAGGACAGACAGGGAGACCCAGTACTTC. Translation: CASSKIPVRTDRETQYF.

This clonotype was observed once. The chain joins TRBV14 to TRBJ1-2; no clear D. V gave up 0 bases and J gave up 3 bases, with 5 bases separating them. This CDR3 is 13 amino acids long. Germline lookup yields CDR1 SGHDN and CDR2 FVKESK. CDR3 amino acids: CASSQEGDYGYTF. The CDR3 DNA reads as TGTGCCAGCAGCCAAGAAGGAGACTATGGCTACACCTTC.

V and J are TRBV29-1 and TRBJ2-7; D is possibly TRBD2 (5 bases). Germline V gene sequence: CDR1 SQVTM, CDR2 ANQGSEA. CDR3 length: 12 amino acids. V was cut by 6 bases and J by 2 bases, with 11 bases left in between. The CDR3 bases are TGCAGCGTCCTCCGGGGAGCCTACGAGCAGTACTTC. Translation: CSVLRGAYEQYF.

The rearrangement uses TRBV7-8 and TRBJ1-4; 8 bases fit TRBD1. V lost 0 bases, J lost 8 bases, and 5 bases stayed unmatched. The germline CDR1 and CDR2 sequences are SGHVS and FQNEAQ. The CDR3 runs 15 residues. CDR3 DNA: TGTGCCAGCAGCTTAGCTTCCACAGGGGGAGAAAAACTGTTTTTT. Its translation: CASSLASTGGEKLFF. The variable domain in full, completed from reference TRBV7-8 and TRBJ1-4, reads GAGVSQSPRYKVAKRGQDVALRCDPISGHVSLFWYQQALGQGPEFLTYFQNEAQLDKSGLPSDRFFAERPEGSVSTLKIQRTQQEDSAVYLCASSLASTGGEKLFFGSGTQLSVL.

The rearrangement uses TRBV4-2 and TRBJ2-3; maybe TRBD2 (5 bases). CDR3 length: 14 amino acids. Per germline, CDR1 LGHNA and CDR2 YNFKEQ. Trimming removed 1 base from V and 7 bases from J, with 12 bases in between. For the CDR3, the DNA is TGTGCCAGCAGCCAAGCGGGGTGGCTACATACGCAGTATTTT. This encodes CASSQAGWLHTQYF.

The chain has TRBV7-7 and TRBJ2-5, with TRBD2 matching 7 bases. V lost 5 bases, J lost 4 bases, and 10 bases stayed unmatched. Looked up from germline, CDR1 is SSHAT and CDR2 is FNYEAQ (reference sequence). The CDR3 runs to 15 residues. The CDR3 region has the DNA TGTGCCAGCAGCCCGAACGGGGAGGGAGGAGAGACCCAGTACTTC. Amino acid sequence: CASSPNGEGGETQYF.

The chain couples TRBV20-1 to TRBJ2-1; 12 nucleotides line up with TRBD2. Germline CDR1 reads DFQATT; CDR2 reads SNEGSKA (reference sequence). CDR3 length: 14 residues. Trimming took 7 bases from V and 4 from J; bases not matched to a gene: 5. CDR3 in DNA: TGCAGTGTCGCGACTAGCGGGGGTTACAATGAGCAGTTCTTC. Translated: CSVATSGGYNEQFF.